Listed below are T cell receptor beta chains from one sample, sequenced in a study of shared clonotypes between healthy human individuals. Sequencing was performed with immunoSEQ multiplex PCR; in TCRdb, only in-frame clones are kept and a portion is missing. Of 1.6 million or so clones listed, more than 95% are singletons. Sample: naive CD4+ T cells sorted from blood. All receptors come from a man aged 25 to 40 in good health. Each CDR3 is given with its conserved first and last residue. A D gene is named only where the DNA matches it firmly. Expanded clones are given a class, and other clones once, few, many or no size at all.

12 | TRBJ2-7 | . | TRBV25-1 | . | TGTGCCAGCAGTCCGACAACCTACGAGCAGTACTTC | CASSPTTYEQYF
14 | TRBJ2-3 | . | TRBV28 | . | TGTGCCAGCAGTGTCGAGAGGGGCACAGATACGCAGTATTTT | CASSVERGTDTQYF
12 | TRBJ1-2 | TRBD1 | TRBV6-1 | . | TGTGCCAGCAGTTCACAGGGGTACGGCTACACCTTC | CASSSQGYGYTF
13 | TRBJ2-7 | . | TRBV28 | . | TGTGCCAGCAGTTTTTCCGGGGCCTACGAGCAGTACTTC | CASSFSGAYEQYF
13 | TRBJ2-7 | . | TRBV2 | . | TGTGCCAGCAGCGAACTAGGGTACTACGAGCAGTACTTC | CASSELGYYEQYF
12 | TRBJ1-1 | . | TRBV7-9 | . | TGTGCCAGCAGCCACGAGAACACTGAAGCTTTCTTT | CASSHENTEAFF
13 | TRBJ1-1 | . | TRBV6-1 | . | TGTGCCAGCAGTGTGGGGCAGAGCACTGAAGCTTTCTTT | CASSVGQSTEAFF
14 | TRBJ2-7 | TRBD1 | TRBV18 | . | TGTGCCAGCTCACCCCTTGACAGGGGGGGCGAGCAGTACTTC | CASSPLDRGGEQYF
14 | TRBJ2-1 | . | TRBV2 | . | TGTGCCAGCAACTTCCGACTAGATTTGAATGAGCAGTTCTTC | CASNFRLDLNEQFF
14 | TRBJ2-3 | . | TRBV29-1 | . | TGCAGCGCCACGCTAGGGTTTAGCACAGATACGCAGTATTTT | CSATLGFSTDTQYF
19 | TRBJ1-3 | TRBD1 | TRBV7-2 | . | TGTGCCAGCAGCTCACAGACAGGGTTCCCTCGGAGCTCTGGAAACACCATATATTTT | CASSSQTGFPRSSGNTIYF
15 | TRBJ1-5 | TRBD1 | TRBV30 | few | TGTGCCTGGAGTGTACAGGGGCACAGCAATCAGCCCCAGCATTTT | CAWSVQGHSNQPQHF
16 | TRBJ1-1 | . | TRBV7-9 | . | TGTGCCAGCAGCCCGGATTTGGGCTCGTTTTTGACTGAAGCTTTCTTT | CASSPDLGSFLTEAFF
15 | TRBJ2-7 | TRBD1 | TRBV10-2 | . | TGCGCCAGCAGCCGGGACAGGGAGGGTTCCTACGAGCAGTACTTC | CASSRDREGSYEQYF
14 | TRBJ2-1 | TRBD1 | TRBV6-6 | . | TGTGCCAGCAACCGAGACAGGGTGGGCAATGAGCAGTTCTTC | CASNRDRVGNEQFF
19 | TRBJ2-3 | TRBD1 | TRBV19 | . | TGTGCCAGTAGTTTCAGGACAGGGAGCCAGTTACGCAGCACAGATACGCAGTATTTT | CASSFRTGSQLRSTDTQYF
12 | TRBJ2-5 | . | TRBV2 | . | TGTGCCAGCAGCGAGAGGGAAGAGACCCAGTACTTC | CASSEREETQYF
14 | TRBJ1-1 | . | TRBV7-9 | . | TGTGCCAGCAGCTTAGGGACAGTGAACACTGAAGCTTTCTTT | CASSLGTVNTEAFF
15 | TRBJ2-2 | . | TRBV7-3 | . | TGTGCCAGCAGTACAACCGGGACATTAACCGGGGAGCTGTTTTTT | CASSTTGTLTGELFF
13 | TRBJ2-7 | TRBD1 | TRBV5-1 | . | TGCGCCAGCAGCTTCGGACAGGGCGACGAGCAGTACTTC | CASSFGQGDEQYF
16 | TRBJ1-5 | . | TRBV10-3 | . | TGTGCCATCAGTGAGATTTTAGGGCTTAGCAATCAGCCCCAGCATTTT | CAISEILGLSNQPQHF
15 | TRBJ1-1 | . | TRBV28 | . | TGTGCCAGCAGTCTTCCCTCGGGGGGCGGCACTGAAGCTTTCTTT | CASSLPSGGGTEAFF
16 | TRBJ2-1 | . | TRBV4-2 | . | TGTGCCAGCAGCCGAGGTCAGTACGACTTCTACAATGAGCAGTTCTTC | CASSRGQYDFYNEQFF
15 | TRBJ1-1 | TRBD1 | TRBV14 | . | TGTGCCAGCAGCGGAGGACAGGGGGGGAACACTGAAGCTTTCTTT | CASSGGQGGNTEAFF
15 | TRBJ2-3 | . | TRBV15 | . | TGTGCCACCAGCAGAGATAGGCCAAACACAGATACGCAGTATTTT | CATSRDRPNTDTQYF
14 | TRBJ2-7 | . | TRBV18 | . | TGTGCCAGCTCATCGGACCCGACCTCCTACGAGCAGTACTTC | CASSSDPTSYEQYF
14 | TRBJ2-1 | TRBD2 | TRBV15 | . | TGTGCCACCAGCAGGACCGGGACTAGCAATGAGCAGTTCTTC | CATSRTGTSNEQFF
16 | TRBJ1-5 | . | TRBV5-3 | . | TGTGCCAGAAGCTACCGGCGGAGGGCGGGCAATCAGCCCCAGCATTTT | CARSYRRRAGNQPQHF
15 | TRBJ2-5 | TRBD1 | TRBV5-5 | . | TGTGCCAGCAGCTTGGGACAGGGGCCCCGAGAGACCCAGTACTTC | CASSLGQGPRETQYF
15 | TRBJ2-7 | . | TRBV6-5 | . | TGTGCCAGCACCCCCGGGTGGGGGGATCCCTACGAGCAGTACTTC | CASTPGWGDPYEQYF
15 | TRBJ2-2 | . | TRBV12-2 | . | TGTGCAAGTCGCTCCGGACAGGGAGACACCGGGGAGCTGTTTTTT | CASRSGQGDTGELFF
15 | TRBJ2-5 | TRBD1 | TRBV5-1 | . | TGCGCCAGCAGCGCGGGGGACAGGGGCTTGGAGACCCAGTACTTC | CASSAGDRGLETQYF
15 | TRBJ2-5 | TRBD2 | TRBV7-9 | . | TGTGCCAGCAGCACAAGCGGGAGGGCCTGGGGGACCCAGTACTTC | CASSTSGRAWGTQYF
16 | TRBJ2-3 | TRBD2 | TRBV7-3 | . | TGTGCCAGCAGCTTAAAGACTAGCTTTATACCGGATACGCAGTATTTT | CASSLKTSFIPDTQYF
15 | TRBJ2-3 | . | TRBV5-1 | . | TGCGCCAGCAGTGAACACTCCTACTCCACAGATACGCAGTATTTT | CASSEHSYSTDTQYF
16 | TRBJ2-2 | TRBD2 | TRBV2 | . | TGTGCCAGCAGCGTCCAAGCGGGGCCGAACACCGGGGAGCTGTTTTTT | CASSVQAGPNTGELFF
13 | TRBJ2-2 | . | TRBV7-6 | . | TGTGCCAGCAGCTTTGTCACCACCGGGGAGCTGTTTTTT | CASSFVTTGELFF
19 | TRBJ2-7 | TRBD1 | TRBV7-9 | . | TGTGCCAGCAGCACCCTCTCCGGGACAGGGGCCCTTCGGCCCTACGAGCAGTACTTC | CASSTLSGTGALRPYEQYF
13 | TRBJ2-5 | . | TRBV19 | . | TGTGCCAGTAGTAGAGGTTGGGAAGAGACCCAGTACTTC | CASSRGWEETQYF
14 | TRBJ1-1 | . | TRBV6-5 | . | TGTGCCAGCAGCCCTGGCAGCCTGAACACTGAAGCTTTCTTT | CASSPGSLNTEAFF
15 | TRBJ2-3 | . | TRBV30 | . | TGTGCCTGGAGTGTACTAGGGCGTTCCACAGATACGCAGTATTTT | CAWSVLGRSTDTQYF
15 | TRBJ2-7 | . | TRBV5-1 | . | TGCGCCAGCAGGATCGGGCTAGCGACCTCCTACGAGCAGTACTTC | CASRIGLATSYEQYF
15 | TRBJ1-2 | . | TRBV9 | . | TGTGCCAGCAGCGTAGTAACAGATAGAAACTATGGCTACACCTTC | CASSVVTDRNYGYTF